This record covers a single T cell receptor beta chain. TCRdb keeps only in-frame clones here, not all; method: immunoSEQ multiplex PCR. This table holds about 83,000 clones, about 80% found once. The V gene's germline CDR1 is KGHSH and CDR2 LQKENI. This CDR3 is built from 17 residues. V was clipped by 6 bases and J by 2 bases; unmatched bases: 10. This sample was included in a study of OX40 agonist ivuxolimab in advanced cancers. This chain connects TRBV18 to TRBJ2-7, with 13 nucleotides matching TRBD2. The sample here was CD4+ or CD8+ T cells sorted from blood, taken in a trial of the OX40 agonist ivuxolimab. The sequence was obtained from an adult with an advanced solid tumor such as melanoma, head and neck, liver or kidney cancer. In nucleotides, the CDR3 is TGTGCCAGCTCGAAAGGGACTAGCGGGGCTACCACCTACGAGCAGTACTTC. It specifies CASSKGTSGATTYEQYF.